This TCR beta chain was sequenced during a study of radiotherapy plus CTLA-4 blockade in lung cancer. For the study at large: Objective responses arose in about 17% of patients, and approximately 28% experienced disease control. Findings and limits, study-wide: There was expansion of tumor-derived TCR clones in blood after radiotherapy plus ipilimumab.

Chemo-refractory metastatic non-small-cell lung cancer patients received focal radiation with ipilimumab CTLA-4 blockade. CDR1 and CDR2 (germline): MNHNY, SVGAGI (reference sequence). Deletions cut 7 bases from V and 2 bases from J, with 10 bases between. The CDR3 extends over 13 amino acids. TCRdb's table, derived via immunoSEQ multiplex PCR, lists solely in-frame clones and lacks some. The data show some 34,000 clones, with over 55% seen just once and about a tenth held by the top ten. As for this clone: The antigen is undetermined.

This sequence was found in a human donor with non-small cell lung cancer who had stable disease on radiotherapy plus ipilimumab. Material: peripheral blood, obtained from a patient treated with radiotherapy plus ipilimumab. The rearrangement joins TRBV6-6 to TRBJ2-3; no clear D gene. As DNA, the CDR3 is TGTGCCAGCACGGTTAGCTACACAGATACGCAGTATTTT. Its protein product is CASTVSYTDTQYF.